The clone carrying this T cell receptor beta chain came up a few times. Constant-region priming of about 520 ng total RNA yielded TCR beta cDNA. Libraries of TCR beta came from three nested multiplex PCR rounds with slightly modified ARM-PCR. In TCRdb, the multiplex PCR reads were re-called with MiXCR into one record per CDR3 protein. The table lists about 29,000 distinct CDR3 sequences, less than 80% of them singletons. Co-extracting RNA and DNA was done with about 20-34 mg of unsorted bulk tissue as input. Surgical resection was used to treat these primary liver carcinoma patients. With chronic HBV infection, the patients were also treatment-naive. This record belongs to a study of tumor-infiltrating lymphocytes in primary liver carcinoma. Sequencing used liver tumor tissue from sampling region 5. The subset here: tumor region T5, tumor centre. The source of this sequence is a man in his forties or fifties with primary liver carcinoma and hepatitis B virus infection.

The CDR3 protein is CASSLLWGEQYF. CDR3 DNA: TGTGCCAGCAGCCTCCTGTGGGGCGAGCAGTACTTC. This chain joins TRBV11-2 and TRBJ2-7; D is unclear. The CDR3 has 12 amino acids. The germline V gene encodes CDR1 SGHAT and CDR2 FQNNGV. V lost 5 bases and J lost 6, with 11 bases in between. Supplemented by reference TRBV11-2 and TRBJ2-7, the full variable domain reads EAGVAQSPRYKIIEKRQSVAFWCNPISGHATLYWYQQILGQGPKLLIQFQNNGVVDDSQLPKDRFSAERLKGVDSTLKIQPAKLEDSAVYLCASSLLWGEQYFGPGTRLTVT.